This T cell receptor (beta chain) was sequenced in a study of blood T cells in healthy people across ages. Study findings and constraints: TCR beta diversity per million T cells fell roughly linearly with age.

A note on this clonotype: The antigen remains undetermined.

Together with a sample-barcoded 5' primer, a J-beta primer mix was included in a second PCR lasting about 7 to 11 cycles. Tags on each cDNA molecule came from a template-switch adaptor with 12 random nucleotides. TCRdb ran MiXCR on the 5' RACE reads and lists one entry per CDR3 protein. Found here are around 780,000 distinct CDR3 sequences, roughly 50% of them singletons; the top ten hold around 24%. Sequencing input: blood. This TCR came from a man in his forties in good health.

The CDR3 DNA is TGCAGCGTTGTCGGGACAGGAGAGGCAACTAATGAAAAACTGTTTTTT. Its translation: CSVVGTGEATNEKLFF. J is TRBJ1-4 and V is TRBV29-1, with 8 bases aligning to TRBD1. Germline CDR1 is SQVTM and CDR2 is ANQGSEA. CDR3 length equals 16 residues. The junction had 7 bases not matched to a gene; V was cut back by 4 bases and J by 0 bases.